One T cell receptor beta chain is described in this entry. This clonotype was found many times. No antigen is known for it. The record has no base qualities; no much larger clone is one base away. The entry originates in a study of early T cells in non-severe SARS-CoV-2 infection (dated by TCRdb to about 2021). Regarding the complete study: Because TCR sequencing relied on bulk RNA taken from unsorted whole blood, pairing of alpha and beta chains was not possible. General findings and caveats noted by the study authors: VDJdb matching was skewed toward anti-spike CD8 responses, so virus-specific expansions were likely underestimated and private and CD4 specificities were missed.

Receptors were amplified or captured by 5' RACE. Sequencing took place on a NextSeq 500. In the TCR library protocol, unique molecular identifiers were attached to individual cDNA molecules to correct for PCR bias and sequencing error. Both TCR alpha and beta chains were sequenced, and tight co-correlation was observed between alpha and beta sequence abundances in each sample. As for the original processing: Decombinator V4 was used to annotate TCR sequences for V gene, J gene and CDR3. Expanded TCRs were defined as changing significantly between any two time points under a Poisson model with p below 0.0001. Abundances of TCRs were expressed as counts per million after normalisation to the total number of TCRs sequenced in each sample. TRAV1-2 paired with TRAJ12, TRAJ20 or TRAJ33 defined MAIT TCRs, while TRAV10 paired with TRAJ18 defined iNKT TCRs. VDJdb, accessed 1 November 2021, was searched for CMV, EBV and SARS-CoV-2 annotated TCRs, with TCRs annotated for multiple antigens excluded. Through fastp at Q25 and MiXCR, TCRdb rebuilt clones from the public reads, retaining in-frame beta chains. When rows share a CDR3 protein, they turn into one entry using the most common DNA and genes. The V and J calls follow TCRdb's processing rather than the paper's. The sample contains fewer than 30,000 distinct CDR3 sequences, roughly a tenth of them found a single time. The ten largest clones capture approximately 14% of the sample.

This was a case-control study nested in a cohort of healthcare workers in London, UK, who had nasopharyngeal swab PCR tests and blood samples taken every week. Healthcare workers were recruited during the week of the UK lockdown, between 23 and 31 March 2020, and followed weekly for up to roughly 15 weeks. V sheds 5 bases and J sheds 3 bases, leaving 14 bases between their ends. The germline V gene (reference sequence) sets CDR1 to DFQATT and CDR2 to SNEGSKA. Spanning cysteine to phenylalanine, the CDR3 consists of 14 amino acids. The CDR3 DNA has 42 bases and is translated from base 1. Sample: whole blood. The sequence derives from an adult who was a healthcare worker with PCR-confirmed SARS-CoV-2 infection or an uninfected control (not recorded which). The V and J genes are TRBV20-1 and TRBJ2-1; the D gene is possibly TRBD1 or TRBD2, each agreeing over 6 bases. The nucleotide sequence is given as TGCAGTGCTGCCTCCGGGGGCGGCTACAATGAGCAGTTCTTC. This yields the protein CSAASGGGYNEQFF.